The source of this T cell receptor beta chain is a study of shared clonotypes between healthy human individuals. The naive CD8 fraction comprised CD45RO-negative cells positively selected for CCR7 and excluded terminally differentiated effector memory CD45RA+ cells. Data came from immunoSEQ multiplex PCR; TCRdb stores just in-frame clones and leaves some out. The table includes 1.5 million to 2.5 million clones, around 96% detected once. The CDR3 runs to 14 residues. With 5 bases removed from V and 4 bases from J, the gap between germline ends came to 12 bases. In germline, CDR1 is SGHVS, CDR2 FQNEAQ. Overall study findings and caveats: Generation probabilities of non-shared clonotypes were lower (relative to those shared by all four donors). Although depth was large, rarefaction showed that sequencing of the sorted subsets was incomplete.

Of note for this clone: The antigen is unknown.

The TCR sequence derives from a man between 18 and 35 years old in good health. The chain recombines TRBV7-8 with TRBJ2-1; D call uncertain. The sample consisted of naive CD8+ T cells sorted from blood. CDR3 nucleotides: TGTGCCAGCAGCCGCGAACCTGATTACAATGAGCAGTTCTTC. Its translation: CASSREPDYNEQFF.